This T cell receptor beta chain was retrieved from a study of graft-versus-host responses after intestinal transplantation. Study overall: Multivisceral, liver-intestinal, or isolated intestinal grafts were transplanted into recipients. All of the recipients had induction that used anti-thymocyte globulin, then tacrolimus and steroids for approximately 3 years. The study's findings and limits: Some GvH clones were seen earlier in gut or blood, suggesting intestinal origin. Allografts from individuals with graft-donor T cell macrochimerism displayed high graft-versus-host to host-versus-graft clonal ratios.

Profiling relied on immunoSEQ multiplex PCR, and the TCRdb table lists in-frame clones only, not all of them. Among 20,000 or so clones listed, 80% to 95% were seen once. Germline CDR1 SGHAT, CDR2 FQNNGV. CDR3 length equals 15 residues. Trimming took 1 base from V and 1 from J, leaving 9 bases between them. About this clone: Its specificity is unknown.

V gene TRBV11-2 combines with J gene TRBJ2-3; a possible D gene is TRBD2 (5 bases). The source of this sequence is a human patient who received an intestinal transplant, so some T cells may come from the graft donor. Source: PBMCs, taken around 350 days after transplant. The CDR3 DNA reads TGTGCCAGCAGCTTAGTGCGGCGGGGCACAGATACGCAGTATTTT. Protein: CASSLVRRGTDTQYF. Drawing the rest from reference TRBV11-2 and TRBJ2-3, the complete variable domain is EAGVAQSPRYKIIEKRQSVAFWCNPISGHATLYWYQQILGQGPKLLIQFQNNGVVDDSQLPKDRFSAERLKGVDSTLKIQPAKLEDSAVYLCASSLVRRGTDTQYFGPGTRLTVL.